A single sample is the source of the 16 T cell receptor beta chains below, sequenced in a study of CD8+ T cells in alopecia areata. TCR sequencing used cDNA made by reverse transcription of extracted RNA. Using immunoSEQ multiplex PCR, the repertoire was profiled, and TCRdb retains in-frame clones only, with some absent. This table has some 170,000 clones, roughly 60% appearing once. Treatment meaning: oral pan-JAK inhibitor, 5-10 mg twice daily. The source was CD4+ T cells sorted from blood, collected at approximately week 56, from a patient treated with tofacitinib. The receptors originated from a human donor with alopecia areata.

This clone was seen a few times. The V gene is TRBV5-1, the J gene TRBJ2-3; TRBD2 matches at 13 bases. The CDR3 runs to 17 residues. Germline V lookup: CDR1 SGHRS, CDR2 YFSETQ. V lost 0 bases and J lost 0; bases outside the gene matches: 1. The CDR3: CASSLEGLAGSTDTQYF. The DNA of the CDR3 is TGCGCCAGCAGCTTGGAGGGACTAGCGGGAAGCACAGATACGCAGTATTTT.

This clone has a handful of counts. This is likely an artifact of a read error, given a far larger clone one base away. Written as DNA, the CDR3 is TGTGCCTGGAGTGTAATCCAGTGGCAGGATGGCTACACCTTC. Translated, it gives CAWSVIQWQDGYTF. The V and J genes are TRBV30 and TRBJ1-2; D gene uncertain. The length of the CDR3 is 14 residues. Trimming left V 0 bases short and J 6 bases short, with 14 bases between. Germline CDR1 GTSNPN, CDR2 SVGIG (reference sequence).

This clone was picked up many times. V is TRBV4-1 and J is TRBJ2-1; D possibly corresponds to TRBD1 (6 bases). V lost 4 bases and J 0 bases, leaving 10 bases between the germline ends. From germline, CDR1 is MGHRA and CDR2 YSYEKL. This CDR3 spans 15 amino acids. CDR3 amino acids: CASSRTADSYNEQFF. In DNA form, the CDR3 reads TGCGCCAGCAGCCGGACAGCCGACTCCTACAATGAGCAGTTCTTC.

This clone appeared a few times. The rearrangement uses TRBV5-1 and TRBJ1-1; D call uncertain. Looked up from germline, CDR1 is SGHRS and CDR2 is YFSETQ. The CDR3 loop spans 13 amino acids. V was clipped by 3 bases and J by 1 base, with 7 bases between them. DNA for the CDR3: TGCGCCAGCAGCTCACCCACGAACACTGAAGCTTTCTTT. It encodes CASSSPTNTEAFF.

This rearrangement joins TRBV7-8 to TRBJ2-4; possibly TRBD2 for D (6 bases). Germline V CDR1 and CDR2: SGHVS, FQNEAQ. Trimming cost V 5 bases and J 9 bases, with 14 bases left between them. The CDR3 consists of 13 residues. The CDR3 DNA reads as TGTGCCAGCAGCCCCCAGGGAGGCGGCATTCAGTACTTC. This gives the protein CASSPQGGGIQYF.

The chain employs TRBV10-3 and TRBJ1-6; tentative D call: TRBD1 (5 bases). This CDR3 has 14 residues. Germline values: CDR1 ENHRY, CDR2 SYGVKD. Trimming removed 6 bases at V and 7 bases at J, with 13 bases between. The DNA of the CDR3 is TGTGCCATCAGGACCGACAGCCCAAATTCACCCCTCCACTTT. Protein product: CAIRTDSPNSPLHF.

The chain carries TRBV4-1 and TRBJ2-1, with a weak D call TRBD2 (7 bases). V dropped 6 bases and J dropped 0 bases, with 18 bases sitting between them. This CDR3 is 17 amino acids long. Germline CDR1 MGHRA, CDR2 YSYEKL. DNA of the CDR3: TGCGCCAGCAGGCTCGAAGGGGGAGGGAACTCCTACAATGAGCAGTTCTTC. It translates to CASRLEGGGNSYNEQFF.

In this sample, this clone turned up a few times. This sequence joins TRBV29-1 and TRBJ2-1; D possibly matches TRBD1 or TRBD2 (5 bases each). The germline V gene encodes CDR1 SQVTM and CDR2 ANQGSEA. The CDR3 is made up of 14 amino acids. The V and J ends lost 6 bases and 8 bases respectively, with 20 bases between them. CDR3 DNA sequence: TGCAGCGTCCAAGGGACCGGTGTCAACGATGAGCAGTTCTTC. It is translated as CSVQGTGVNDEQFF.

The rearrangement links TRBV4-2 to TRBJ2-7; 7 bases match TRBD1. The CDR3 loop spans 13 amino acids. Losses at the gene ends were 6 bases for V and 0 bases for J; bases not matched to a gene: 2. Germline values: CDR1 LGHNA, CDR2 YNFKEQ. Here the CDR3 DNA reads TGTGCCAGCAGGGGGACAGCCTCCTACGAGCAGTACTTC. This gives the protein CASRGTASYEQYF.

This clone occurred a few times. The rearrangement joins TRBV6-1 to TRBJ2-5, with D unresolved. Germline loops: CDR1 MNHNS, CDR2 SASEGT. Trimming shortened V by 4 bases and J by 2 bases, and 11 bases separated the two germline ends. The CDR3 is 14 residues long. The DNA of the CDR3 is TGTGCCAGCAGTGGCCGGATCCTACAAGAGACCCAGTACTTC. As protein: CASSGRILQETQYF.

V usage is TRBV4-1 and J usage is TRBJ1-2; a weak D match, TRBD1 (5 bases). Trimming stripped 1 base from V and 8 bases from J, with 17 bases between. CDR1 and CDR2 (germline): MGHRA, YSYEKL. CDR3 length equals 15 residues. The CDR3 sequence is CASSQAPQVAKGYTF. CDR3 DNA: TGCGCCAGCAGCCAAGCCCCACAGGTGGCGAAGGGCTACACCTTC.

A remark on this clone: Other DNA sequences in the sample encode the same CDR3. J is TRBJ2-5 and V is TRBV15; no definite D call. CDR1 is LNHNV and CDR2 is YYDKDF in the germline V gene (reference sequence). Deletions cut 3 bases from V and 5 bases from J, with 10 bases between. There are 13 residues in the CDR3. CDR3 DNA: TGTGCCACCAGCAGGGATCTTGGGGAGACCCAGTACTTC. Translated: CATSRDLGETQYF.

The chain employs TRBV7-2 and TRBJ1-5, with TRBD1 as a possible D gene (5 bases). This CDR3 is built from 15 residues. CDR1 SGHTA and CDR2 FQGNSA come from the germline V gene. Trimming left V 5 bases short and J 3 bases short, with 14 bases between. The CDR3 sequence: CASSPGTASNQPQHF. The CDR3 nucleotides are TGTGCCAGCAGCCCTGGGACGGCTTCCAATCAGCCCCAGCATTTT.

This chain connects TRBV5-1 to TRBJ1-1, with D tentatively TRBD1 (6 bases). Deletions cut 3 bases from V and 4 bases from J, with 13 bases between. The germline V gene has CDR1 SGHRS and CDR2 YFSETQ. The CDR3 totals 14 residues. The CDR3 loop is CASSSVRGITEAFF. DNA of the CDR3: TGCGCCAGCAGCTCGGTAAGGGGGATCACTGAAGCTTTCTTT.

The table lists this clone with a count of one. The chain combines TRBV18 with TRBJ2-7, with D possibly matching TRBD2 (5 bases). Germline lookup yields CDR1 KGHSH and CDR2 LQKENI. This CDR3 is built from 12 residues. The V and J ends lost 3 bases and 3 bases respectively, with 6 bases between them. CDR3 region: CASSPDYYEQYF. Written as DNA, the CDR3 is TGTGCCAGCTCACCCGACTACTACGAGCAGTACTTC.

This chain uses TRBV30 with TRBJ2-7; perhaps TRBD1 as D (6 bases). CDR1 is GTSNPN and CDR2 is SVGIG in the germline V gene (reference sequence). Trimming cost V 1 base and J 0 bases, with 13 bases left between them. This CDR3 comprises 15 residues. The CDR3 sequence: CAWSADSYSSYEQYF. The CDR3 coding sequence is TGTGCCTGGAGTGCGGACAGCTATAGCTCCTACGAGCAGTACTTC.